Given below is one T cell receptor beta chain in context. These data originate in a study of graft-versus-host responses after intestinal transplantation. General study results and limits: The study associated peak circulating GvH clone levels with early post-transplant HvG declines.

CDR3 length: 18 amino acids. Between the trimmed V and J ends, which lost 1 base and 4 bases, there was a span of 19 bases. The germline CDR1 and CDR2 sequences are SGHTA and FQGTGA. The protocol was immunoSEQ multiplex PCR, while the TCRdb copy is restricted to in-frame clones and leaves out a portion. Here the sample spans around 20,000 clones, less than 60% being singletons. The V gene is TRBV7-3, the J gene TRBJ2-2; maybe TRBD1 (6 bases). The clonotype comes from a human patient who received an intestinal transplant. This specimen consisted of alloreactive CD4+ T cells from a mixed lymphocyte reaction culture, obtained before intestinal transplant. This sample's subset: CFSE-low proliferating T cells sorted from roughly 6-day pre-transplant mixed lymphocyte reaction (GvH or HvG direction). Written as DNA, the CDR3 is TGTGCCAGCAGCTTAATGCCAATAAACAGGGTTGGCACCGGGGAGCTGTTTTTT. Amino acids: CASSLMPINRVGTGELFF.